Described below is a single T cell receptor beta chain sequence and its context. Its specificity is unknown. PCR was performed using 60 Vbeta and 13 Jbeta primers. Sequenced by immunoSEQ multiplex PCR; TCRdb stores in-frame clones only, minus some. The repertoire holds about 200,000 clones, with 86% as singletons. The data are from a study of cytomegalovirus exposure and HLA in healthy donors. Looking at the study overall: A data release that came early held roughly 90 million unique TCRs from HLA-typed donors. Study-wide results and limits: Accounts indicate the classifier identified cytomegalovirus status with strong specificity and sensitivity. Serostatus for CMV was the only available immune exposure information.

From germline, CDR1 is SNHLY and CDR2 FYNNEI. Between the trimmed V and J ends, which lost 5 bases and 1 base, there was a span of 14 bases. The CDR3 contains 15 residues. This chain uses TRBV2 with TRBJ2-5, with D maybe TRBD1 (5 bases). Sequenced: PBMCs. This TCR derives from a woman aged 25-40 years in good health and CMV-seronegative. DNA for the CDR3: TGTGCCAGCAGTTGGGCAGCTGGGGCCCAAGAGACCCAGTACTTC. This gives the protein CASSWAAGAQETQYF.